A single T cell receptor beta chain is shown here with its context. Its cognate antigen is unknown. This entry is derived from a study of monozygotic twins with cystic fibrosis. Findings of the study overall: Shared CDR3 numbers were not associated with age, concordance or severity. Co-twins had the most similar V usage for 13 of 16 pairs, J for 8. Unrelated CF individuals shared fewer identical clonotypes than monozygotic CF twins.

The V segment lost 3 bases and the J segment 3 bases; nucleotides outside the gene matches: 6. Germline CDR1 is MNHGY and CDR2 is SVAAGI. This CDR3 spans 15 amino acids. Sequencing was performed with immunoSEQ multiplex PCR; in TCRdb, only in-frame clones are kept and a portion is missing. Here the sample spans around 23,000 clones, approximately 90% being singletons. The chain has TRBV6-9 and TRBJ1-2; TRBD1 matches at 8 bases. Source material: blood. This receptor was identified in a girl under 10 years old with cystic fibrosis. The CDR3 DNA is TGTGCCAGCAGTTACGACAGGGGCGGCGACTATGGCTACACCTTC. Translation gives CASSYDRGGDYGYTF.